This T cell receptor beta chain was recorded in a study of OX40 agonist ivuxolimab in advanced cancers. Regarding the study in general: Ivuxolimab was an agonistic, fully human IgG2 monoclonal antibody directed against OX40 (CD134), a costimulatory receptor. Intravenous ivuxolimab was administered to patients every 2 weeks at six dose levels: 0.01, 0.1, 0.3, 1.5, 3 and 10 mg/kg. Of the approximately 54 patients in dose escalation, around 19 had hepatocellular carcinoma, approximately 15 had melanoma, 9 had renal cell carcinoma and 9 had head and neck cancer. In the dose-escalation cohort, 70% to 85% of patients were male, and the mean age was about 55 years, with a range of about 23 to 90. Patients were allowed to have had prior anti-PD-1, anti-PD-L1 or anti-CTLA-4 therapy, and around 41% of the dose-escalation patients had previously received checkpoint inhibitors. Three dose-escalation patients achieved partial responses, one with hepatocellular carcinoma and two with cutaneous melanoma. Peripheral TCRbeta sequencing aimed to test whether ivuxolimab altered TCR sequence diversity and caused clonal T-cell expansion. The monotherapy dose-escalation portion (N of about 50 patients) of the phase I ivuxolimab trial is reported in the paper.

Regarding this clone: Its cognate antigen has yet to be identified. Base qualities were left out, and no much larger clone turns up one base away.

Genomic DNA was extracted from sorted cells for sequencing of the TCRbeta CDR3 region. The immunoSEQ Assay was used to sequence the TCRbeta CDR3 regions. Held by TCRdb, this immuneACCESS table contains in-frame sequences only and omits some clones. Under half of the omission traces to an unresolved V gene where checked; the cause of the rest is unknown. This sample comprises more than 100,000 clones, about nine tenths of them detected only once. The ten largest clonotypes hold approximately 0.99% of the sample. The trial excluded patients who had a history of autoimmune disease or who were on systemic immunosuppression. Peripheral blood for TCR sequencing was collected from all dose cohorts at baseline, on cycle 4 day 1, and on cycle 7 day 1. The samples were taken from a phase I, first-in-human, multicenter, open-label dose-escalation trial of ivuxolimab. Adults with locally advanced or metastatic melanoma, renal cell, hepatocellular, or head and neck squamous cell carcinoma were enrolled in the trial. Before TCR sequencing, CD4+ T cells and CD8+ T cells were sorted from peripheral blood as separate populations.

Points the paper makes about the study in general: Low levels of normalized T-cell clonal expansion were also seen in some nonresponding patients. The antigen specificity of the peripheral T cells that underwent clonal expansion was not determined. In the 0.1-3.0 mg/kg groups, partial responders were among the patients with the lowest normalized peripheral clonal expansion, particularly in CD8+ T cells. After ivuxolimab, CD8+ T cells had more expanded clones than CD4+ T cells on average. At doses of 0.1 to 3.0 mg/kg, clonal expansion of both CD4+ and CD8+ blood T cells was observed from baseline to week 6.

Sequencing was performed on CD4+ or CD8+ T cells sorted from blood, taken in a trial of the OX40 agonist ivuxolimab. This TCR came from an adult with an advanced solid tumor such as melanoma, head and neck, liver or kidney cancer.

The nucleotides read TGTGCCAGCGGCGACAGTTATAGCAATCAGCCCCAGCATTTT. Its translation is CASGDSYSNQPQHF. The chain employs TRBV7-8 and TRBJ1-5; matching of 5 bases hints at TRBD1 as the D gene. Based on the germline V gene, the CDR1 and CDR2 sequences are SGHVS and FQNEAQ. At the junction V is shortened by 8 bases and J by 0 bases, with 11 bases in between. The CDR3 goes from the cysteine to the phenylalanine over 14 residues. The sequence is cut down to CDR3 DNA, 42 bases in frame from base 1.